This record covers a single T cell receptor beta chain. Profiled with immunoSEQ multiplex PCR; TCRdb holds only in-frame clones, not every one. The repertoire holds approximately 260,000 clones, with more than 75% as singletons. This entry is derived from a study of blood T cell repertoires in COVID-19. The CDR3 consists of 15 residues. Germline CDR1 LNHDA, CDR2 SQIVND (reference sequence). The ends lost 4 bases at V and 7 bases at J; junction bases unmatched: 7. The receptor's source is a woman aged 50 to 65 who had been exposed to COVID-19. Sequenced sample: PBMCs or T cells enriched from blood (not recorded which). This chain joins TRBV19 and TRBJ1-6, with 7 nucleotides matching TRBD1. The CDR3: CASSTTRDSNSPLHF. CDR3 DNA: TGTGCCAGTAGTACCACCCGGGACAGCAATTCACCCCTCCACTTT. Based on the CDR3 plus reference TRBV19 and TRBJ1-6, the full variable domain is DGGITQSPKYLFRKEGQNVTLSCEQNLNHDAMYWYRQDPGQGLRLIYYSQIVNDFQKGDIAEGYSVSREKKESFPLTVTSAQKNPTAFYLCASSTTRDSNSPLHFGNGTRLTVT.